Below, 19 T cell receptor beta chains from the same sample are listed, as sequenced in a study of blood T cell repertoires in COVID-19. Sequencing was performed with immunoSEQ multiplex PCR; in TCRdb, only in-frame clones are kept and a portion is missing. The sample records 150,000 to 200,000 clones, roughly 79% being singletons. The sequenced material came from peripheral blood. The source is a man between 60 and 75 years old with active or convalescent COVID-19.

This rearrangement joins TRBV6-5 to TRBJ1-2, with 10 bases identical to TRBD1. The length of the CDR3 is 14 residues. Per the germline V gene, CDR1 is MNHEY and CDR2 is SVGAGI. V gave up 6 bases and J gave up 7 bases; unmatched junction bases: 8. DNA for the CDR3: TGTGCCAGCAGACCCGGGACAGGGGACTCTGGCTACACCTTC. Translating it yields CASRPGTGDSGYTF.

V and J are TRBV4-1 and TRBJ2-7; the D is unclear. The CDR3 contains 15 residues. V gave up 1 base and J gave up 1 base, with 11 bases separating them. CDR1 and CDR2 (germline): MGHRA, YSYEKL. The CDR3 here is CASSQGPTNSYEQYF. As DNA, the CDR3 is TGCGCCAGCAGCCAAGGGCCCACTAATTCCTACGAGCAGTACTTC.

This chain joins TRBV7-8 and TRBJ1-5; D is undetermined. The CDR3 contains 13 residues. Germline V lookup: CDR1 SGHVS, CDR2 FQNEAQ. With 1 base removed from V and 6 bases from J, the gap between germline ends came to 7 bases. The CDR3 DNA follows: TGTGCCAGCAGCTTAGGTGTGGCTCAGCCCCAGCATTTT. This sequence encodes CASSLGVAQPQHF.

This chain's CDR3 is CASSLVFQGTNTGELFF. Here the CDR3 DNA reads TGTGCCAGCAGCTTAGTTTTTCAGGGGACAAACACCGGGGAGCTGTTTTTT. V and J are TRBV7-9 and TRBJ2-2; the D gene is possibly TRBD1 (6 bases). Per germline, CDR1 SEHNR and CDR2 FQNEAQ (reference sequence). The CDR3 length is 17 residues. The V and J ends lost 1 base and 2 bases respectively, with 14 bases between them.

This clone appeared a few times. The chain combines TRBV4-1 with TRBJ2-7; perhaps TRBD2 as D (5 bases). There are 14 residues in the CDR3. Germline CDR1 is MGHRA and CDR2 is YSYEKL. V was pared by 4 bases and J by 7 bases, with 17 bases between. The CDR3: CASSPGVRTGEQYF. The CDR3, as DNA: TGCGCCAGCAGCCCTGGGGTACGGACGGGGGAGCAGTACTTC.

The rearrangement links TRBV3-1 (or the pseudogene TRBV3-2) to TRBJ1-4, with a weak D call TRBD1 (6 bases). The V gene lost 7 bases and the J gene lost 7 bases, with 25 bases spanning the gap. CDR1 LGHDT and CDR2 YNNKEL come from the germline V gene (reference sequence). This CDR3 has 17 residues. CDR3 nucleotide sequence: TGTGCCAGCACCACCCTCGGGGAGGGGGAGTTCAGTGAAAAACTGTTTTTT. It yields the protein CASTTLGEGEFSEKLFF.

The V call is TRBV11-3, the J call TRBJ2-5; D may be TRBD1 (6 bases). CDR3 length equals 13 residues. V lost 5 bases and J 5 bases, leaving 12 bases between the germline ends. Germline-derived CDR1 and CDR2 are SGHNT and YENEEA. The CDR3: CASSAGTIETQYF. The CDR3 region has the DNA TGTGCCAGCAGCGCCGGGACAATCGAGACCCAGTACTTC.

A single count supports this clone. The rearrangement joins TRBV28 to TRBJ2-2, with 12 bases identical to TRBD2. Trimming at V came to 5 bases and at J to 6 bases, leaving 4 bases not matched to a gene. Germline CDR1 reads MDHEN; CDR2 reads SYDVKM. The CDR3 runs 15 residues. The chain's CDR3 is CASSRTSGKAGELFF. The DNA for the CDR3 is TGTGCCAGCAGTCGGACTAGCGGGAAGGCCGGGGAGCTGTTTTTT.

V is TRBV15 and J is TRBJ2-7; TRBD1 matches at 8 bases. Per germline, CDR1 LNHNV and CDR2 YYDKDF (reference sequence). With V trimmed by 0 bases and J by 5 bases, 15 bases remained unmatched. This CDR3 has 18 residues. CDR3: CATSRDHPFGQGANEQYF. CDR3 in DNA: TGTGCCACCAGCAGAGATCACCCCTTCGGGCAGGGGGCTAACGAGCAGTACTTC.

V gene TRBV20-1 combines with J gene TRBJ2-5, with D hard to call. This CDR3 has 10 amino acids. Trimming cost V 4 bases and J 7 bases, with 7 bases left between them. CDR1 is DFQATT, CDR2 SNEGSKA, per germline (reference sequence). The CDR3 region has the DNA TGCAGTGCTATTCAGGCGACCCAGTACTTC. It is translated as CSAIQATQYF.

The chain links TRBV5-1 to TRBJ1-5; D is undetermined. CDR1 and CDR2 from the germline V gene are SGHRS and YFSETQ. The CDR3 length is 16 residues. The ends were cut back, 2 bases at V and 0 bases at J, with 12 bases in the middle. The CDR3 DNA reads TGCGCCAGCAGCTTAACTGGGCAAAATAGCAATCAGCCCCAGCATTTT. As protein: CASSLTGQNSNQPQHF. The full variable domain, in which reference TRBV5-1 and TRBJ1-5 provide the parts outside the CDR3, is KAGVTQTPRYLIKTRGQQVTLSCSPISGHRSVSWYQQTPGQGLQFLFEYFSETQRNKGNFPGRFSGRQFSNSRSEMNVSTLELGDSALYLCASSLTGQNSNQPQHFGDGTRLSIL.

The CDR3 DNA reads TGTGCCAGCAGTCGCAATTTCTTCGGGAGGAGCACCGGGGAGCTGTTTTTT. It encodes CASSRNFFGRSTGELFF. The genes are TRBV27 and TRBJ2-2; TRBD2 aligns across 7 bases. The junction had 13 bases not matched to a gene; V was cut back by 5 bases and J by 4 bases. The CDR3 length is 17 residues. Germline CDR1 is MNHEY and CDR2 is SMNVEV (reference sequence).

This chain connects TRBV3-1 (or the pseudogene TRBV3-2) to TRBJ2-1; 11 bases line up with TRBD2. This CDR3 has 15 residues. Germline V gives CDR1 LGHDT, CDR2 YNNKEL (reference sequence). V gave up 1 base and J gave up 15 bases; unmatched junction bases: 11. CDR3 DNA sequence: TGTGCCAGCAGCCAAGGGCTAGCGGGAGGAGAAGGTCGGTTCTTC. Encoded protein: CASSQGLAGGEGRFF.

CDR3 residues: CASSPGQGATETQYF. In DNA form, the CDR3 reads TGTGCCAGCTCCCCTGGACAGGGGGCGACGGAGACCCAGTACTTC. The chain recombines TRBV18 with TRBJ2-5, with 11 bases that match TRBD1. The CDR3 runs to 15 residues. Losses at the gene ends were 6 bases for V and 5 bases for J; bases not matched to a gene: 8. Looked up from germline, CDR1 is KGHSH and CDR2 is LQKENI.

The chain joins TRBV4-1 to TRBJ2-7, with D possibly matching TRBD1 (7 bases). Germline V gives CDR1 MGHRA, CDR2 YSYEKL. V shed 2 bases and J shed 3 bases, with 20 bases lying between them. There are 17 residues in the CDR3. CDR3 coding DNA: TGCGCCAGCAGCCAACCGGGCAGGGGGAGGTCTCGCTACGAGCAGTACTTC. Its translation: CASSQPGRGRSRYEQYF.

V usage is TRBV5-1 and J usage is TRBJ2-2, with 12 positions matching TRBD2. Germline loops: CDR1 SGHRS, CDR2 YFSETQ. The V gene end was trimmed by 8 bases and the J gene end by 4 bases; junction bases not matched to a gene: 6. The CDR3 has 15 residues. The CDR3 coding sequence is TGCGCCAGGGTACTAGCGGGAGGTACCACCGGGGAGCTGTTTTTT. Its translation: CARVLAGGTTGELFF.

The CDR3 here is CATSGQPGTGDNTGANVLTF. Here the CDR3 DNA reads TGTGCCACCAGCGGACAGCCCGGGACAGGGGACAATACTGGGGCCAACGTCCTGACTTTC. The chain has TRBV15 and TRBJ2-6; 10 bases are a match to TRBD1. V was pared by 5 bases and J by 2 bases, with 15 bases of the junction left unmatched. Germline CDR1 and CDR2: LNHNV and YYDKDF (reference sequence). The CDR3 has 20 amino acids.

DNA of the CDR3: TGCGCCAGCAGCTACGAAGGGAGGGAAAAACTGTTTTTT. Its protein product is CASSYEGREKLFF. The chain has TRBV5-1 and TRBJ1-4; D unresolved. V was cut by 3 bases and J by 8 bases, with 11 bases left in between. Germline CDR1 SGHRS, CDR2 YFSETQ. The CDR3 totals 13 residues.

The J gene is TRBJ1-3, the V gene TRBV7-3; TRBD1 is a possible D gene (6 bases). The germline V gene encodes CDR1 SGHTA and CDR2 FQGTGA. The CDR3 runs 20 residues. The V end was cut by 3 bases, the J end by 4 bases, with 28 bases between. CDR3 nucleotides: TGTGCCAGCAGCTTCAGGTATTATACACAGGGAAGGGCCTCCGGAAACACCATATATTTT. Translating gives CASSFRYYTQGRASGNTIYF.